Following are 5 T cell receptor beta chains from one sample sequenced in a study of T cells in Graves' hyperthyroidism and ophthalmopathy. Amplification yielded TCR beta CDR3 regions, with RNA transcripts as the source. The study used the HTBI primer set for a first-round RT-PCR of the TCR CDR3. A single record per CDR3 protein comes from TCRdb applying MiXCR to the multiplex PCR reads. In the table there are approximately 320,000 distinct CDR3 sequences, roughly 17% of which are singletons. Source material: blood. These receptors were collected from a man under 40 with Graves' hyperthyroidism.

The rearrangement links TRBV30 to TRBJ1-3; D perhaps matches TRBD1 (6 bases). Trimming took off 2 bases at V and 3 bases at J, with 8 bases between the two ends. Germline V CDR1 and CDR2: GTSNPN, SVGIG (reference sequence). The CDR3 loop spans 13 amino acids. The CDR3 loop reads CAWSTGNGNTIYF. CDR3 sequence (DNA): TGTGCCTGGAGTACAGGGAATGGAAACACCATATATTTT.

V usage is TRBV5-1 and J usage is TRBJ1-2; D remains unclear. V lost 2 bases, J lost 3 bases, and 11 bases lay in between. Germline lookup yields CDR1 SGHRS and CDR2 YFSETQ. This CDR3 region has 14 residues. The CDR3 nucleotides read TGCGCCAGCAGCTTCGCATTTGGGGACTATGGCTACACCTTC. Encoded protein: CASSFAFGDYGYTF.

This clonotype showed up many times. The CDR3 loop reads CASQLAIQETQYF. CDR3 nucleotides: TGTGCCAGCCAGCTAGCGATCCAAGAGACCCAGTACTTC. The chain is built from TRBV6-1 and TRBJ2-5; TRBD2 might be the D (6 bases). V lost 8 bases and J lost 1, with 11 bases in between. The CDR3 runs 13 residues. Germline V gene lookup returns CDR1 MNHNS and CDR2 SASEGT.

The table lists this clonotype with many counts. V gene TRBV20-1 combines with J gene TRBJ2-7; 7 nucleotides agree with TRBD1. CDR1 and CDR2 from the germline V gene are DFQATT and SNEGSKA (reference sequence). The CDR3 extends over 15 amino acids. V trimming: 6 bases; J trimming: 4 bases; junction bases outside the gene matches: 15. CDR3 region: CSARPVQGLTYEQYF. Written as DNA, the CDR3 is TGCAGTGCCAGACCCGTACAGGGGTTGACTTACGAGCAGTACTTC.

This clonotype was seen at least ten times. The V call is TRBV7-3, the J call TRBJ2-1, with D perhaps given as TRBD1 or TRBD2 (5 bases each). CDR3 size: 16 residues. Germline CDR1 is SGHTA and CDR2 is FQGTGA. V lost 2 bases and J lost 8, with 19 bases in between. CDR3 in amino acids: CASSLEPPGTPDEQFF. DNA for the CDR3: TGTGCCAGCAGCTTAGAACCCCCCGGGACCCCAGATGAGCAGTTCTTC.